This TCR beta chain was captured in a study of control samples from healthy donors and cancer patients. Produced via immunoSEQ multiplex PCR; TCRdb's table is partial and in-frame only. The table has 120,000 or so clones, roughly 92% seen once. This clone was picked up one time. With 4 bases removed from V and 4 bases from J, the gap between germline ends came to 8 bases. Germline assignment: CDR1 LGHNA and CDR2 YNFKEQ. CDR3 length: 12 amino acids. The TCR was taken from a man older than 75 with head and neck cancer. This sequence joins TRBV4-2 and TRBJ2-7, with D unresolved. Sequenced sample: PBMCs. CDR3 amino acids: CASSLEGYEQYF. CDR3 bases: TGTGCCAGCAGCCTCGAAGGATACGAGCAGTACTTC.